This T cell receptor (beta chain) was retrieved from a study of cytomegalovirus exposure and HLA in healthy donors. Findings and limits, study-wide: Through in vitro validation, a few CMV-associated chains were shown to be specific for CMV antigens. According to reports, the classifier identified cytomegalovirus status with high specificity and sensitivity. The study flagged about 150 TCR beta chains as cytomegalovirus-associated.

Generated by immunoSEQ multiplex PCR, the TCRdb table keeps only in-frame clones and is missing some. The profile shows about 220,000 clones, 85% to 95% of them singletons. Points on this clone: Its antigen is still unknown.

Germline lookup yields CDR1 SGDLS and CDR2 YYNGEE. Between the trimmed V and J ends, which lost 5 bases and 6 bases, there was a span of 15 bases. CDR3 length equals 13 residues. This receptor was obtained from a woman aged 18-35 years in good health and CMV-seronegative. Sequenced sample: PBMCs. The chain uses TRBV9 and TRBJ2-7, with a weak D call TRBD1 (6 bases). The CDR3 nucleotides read TGTGCCAGCAGTCCCACAGGGTCAATCGAGCAGTACTTC. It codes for CASSPTGSIEQYF.